The clone carrying this T cell receptor (beta chain) has at least ten counts. Its specificity is unknown. This CDR3 spans 16 amino acids. V was trimmed by 3 bases and J by 3 bases, leaving 12 bases between them. Germline values: CDR1 SGHTA, CDR2 FQGNSA. These data originate in a study of T cell repertoires in cytomegalovirus infection. In the study overall: Recently identified HLA-C-restricted CMV epitopes were among the peptides used. An indication of both CMV infection and matching HLA type came from public TCR beta signatures. General study points: The cumulative frequency of public TCR beta families distinguished individuals who carried CMV together with the relevant HLA. Dominating the ex vivo response were TCR beta clonotypes that were CMV-specific and HLA-C-restricted.

TCRdb itself ran the reads through MiXCR, one entry per CDR3 protein. Of 80,000 to 95,000 distinct CDR3 sequences in the sample, 25% to 30% were seen once. Sequencing was performed on CD8+ T cells from cultured PBMCs, taken from culture after CMV antigen stimulation. The rearrangement uses TRBV7-2 and TRBJ2-6; D is unclear. This TCR derives from a human donor in good health (CMV status not recorded). Some clones in this sample may be carry-over from other donors' samples. CDR3 sequence reads: CASSFNGGFGANVLTF. CDR3 nucleotides: TGTGCCAGCAGCTTTAACGGTGGCTTTGGGGCCAACGTCCTGACTTTC.